Here is one T cell receptor beta chain with its context. In germline, CDR1 is MNHEY, CDR2 SMNVEV (reference sequence). This CDR3 has 14 residues. Trimming shortened V by 3 bases and J by 3 bases, and 12 bases separated the two germline ends. This record comes from a study of blood T cell repertoires in COVID-19. Overall study: Both acute and convalescent COVID-19 samples were obtained from the United States, Italy and Spain.

Method: immunoSEQ multiplex PCR; TCRdb's copy keeps in-frame clones and lacks some. The profile shows 250,000 to 300,000 clones, approximately 90% of them singletons. The chain has TRBV27 and TRBJ2-7, with D possibly matching TRBD1 (6 bases). Material: PBMCs or T cells enriched from blood (not recorded which). The TCR originated in a man aged 18 to 30 who had recovered from COVID-19. The CDR3 DNA follows: TGTGCCAGCAGTTTGAAGCACAGGGTCTACGAGCAGTACTTC. It is translated as CASSLKHRVYEQYF.